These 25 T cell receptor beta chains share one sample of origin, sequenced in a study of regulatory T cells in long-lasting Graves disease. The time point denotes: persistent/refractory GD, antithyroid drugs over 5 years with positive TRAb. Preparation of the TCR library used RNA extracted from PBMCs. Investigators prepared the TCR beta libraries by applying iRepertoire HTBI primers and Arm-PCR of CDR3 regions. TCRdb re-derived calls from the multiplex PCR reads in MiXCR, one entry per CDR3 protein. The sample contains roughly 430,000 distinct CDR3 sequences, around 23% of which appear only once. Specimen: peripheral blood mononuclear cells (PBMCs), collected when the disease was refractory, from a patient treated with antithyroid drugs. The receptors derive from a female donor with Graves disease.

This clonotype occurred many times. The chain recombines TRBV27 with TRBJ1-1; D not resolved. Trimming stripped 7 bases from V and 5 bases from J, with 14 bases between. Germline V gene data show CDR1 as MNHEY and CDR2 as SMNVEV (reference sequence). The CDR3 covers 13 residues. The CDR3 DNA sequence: TGTGCCAGCACTCCCGCGGGCGGGACTGAAGCTTTCTTT. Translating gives CASTPAGGTEAFF.

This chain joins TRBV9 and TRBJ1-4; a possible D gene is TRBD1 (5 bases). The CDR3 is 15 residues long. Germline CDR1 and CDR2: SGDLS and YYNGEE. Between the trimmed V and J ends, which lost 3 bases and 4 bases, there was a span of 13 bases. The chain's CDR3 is CASSGSGAINEKLFF. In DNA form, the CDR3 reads TGTGCCAGCAGCGGGAGCGGGGCCATTAATGAAAAACTGTTTTTT.

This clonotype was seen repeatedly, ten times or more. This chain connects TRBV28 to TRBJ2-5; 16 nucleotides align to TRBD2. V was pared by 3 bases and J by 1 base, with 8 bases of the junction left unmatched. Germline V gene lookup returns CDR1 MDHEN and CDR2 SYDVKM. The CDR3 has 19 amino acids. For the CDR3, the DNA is TGTGCCAGCAGTTTTACCGGGACTAGCGGGAGGGCATCCCAAGAGACCCAGTACTTC. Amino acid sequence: CASSFTGTSGRASQETQYF.

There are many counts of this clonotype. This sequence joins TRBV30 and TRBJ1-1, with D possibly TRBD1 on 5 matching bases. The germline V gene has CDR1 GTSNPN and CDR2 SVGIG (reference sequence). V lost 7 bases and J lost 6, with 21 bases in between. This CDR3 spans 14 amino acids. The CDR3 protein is CASIRDRNQAEAFF. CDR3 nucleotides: TGTGCCTCCATCCGGGACCGAAATCAAGCTGAAGCTTTCTTT.

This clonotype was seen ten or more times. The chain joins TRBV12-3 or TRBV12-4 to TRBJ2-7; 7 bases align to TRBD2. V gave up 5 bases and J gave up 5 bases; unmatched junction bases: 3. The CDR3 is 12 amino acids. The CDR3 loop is CASSPAGDEQYF. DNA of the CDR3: TGTGCCAGCAGTCCGGCGGGGGACGAGCAGTACTTC.

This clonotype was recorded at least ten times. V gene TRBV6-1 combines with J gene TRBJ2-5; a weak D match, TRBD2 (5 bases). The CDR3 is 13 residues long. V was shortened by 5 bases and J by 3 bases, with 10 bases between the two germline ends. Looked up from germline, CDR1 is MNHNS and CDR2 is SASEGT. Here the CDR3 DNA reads TGTGCCAGCAGTCGGAGGCGAGAAGAGACCCAGTACTTC. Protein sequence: CASSRRREETQYF.

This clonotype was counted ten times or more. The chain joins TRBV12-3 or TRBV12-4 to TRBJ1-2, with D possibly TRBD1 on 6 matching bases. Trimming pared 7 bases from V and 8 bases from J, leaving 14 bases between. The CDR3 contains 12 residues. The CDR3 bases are TGTGCCAGCACCTGGGGGGCGCGGGGCTACACCTTC. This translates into CASTWGARGYTF.

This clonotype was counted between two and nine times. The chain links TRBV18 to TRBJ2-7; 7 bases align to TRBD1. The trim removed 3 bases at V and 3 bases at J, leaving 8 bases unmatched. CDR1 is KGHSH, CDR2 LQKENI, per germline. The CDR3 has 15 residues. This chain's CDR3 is CASSPDPGQSYEQYF. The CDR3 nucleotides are TGTGCCAGCTCACCTGATCCGGGACAGAGCTACGAGCAGTACTTC.

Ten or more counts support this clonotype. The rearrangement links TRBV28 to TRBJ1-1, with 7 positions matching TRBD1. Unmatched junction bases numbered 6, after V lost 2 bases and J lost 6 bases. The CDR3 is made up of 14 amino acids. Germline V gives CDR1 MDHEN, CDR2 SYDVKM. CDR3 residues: CASSLGTAMAEAFF. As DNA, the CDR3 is TGTGCCAGCAGTTTAGGGACAGCGATGGCTGAAGCTTTCTTT. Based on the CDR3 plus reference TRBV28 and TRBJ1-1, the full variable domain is DVKVTQSSRYLVKRTGEKVFLECVQDMDHENMFWYRQDPGLGLRLIYFSYDVKMKEKGDIPEGYSVSREKKERFSLILESASTNQTSMYLCASSLGTAMAEAFFGQGTRLTVV.

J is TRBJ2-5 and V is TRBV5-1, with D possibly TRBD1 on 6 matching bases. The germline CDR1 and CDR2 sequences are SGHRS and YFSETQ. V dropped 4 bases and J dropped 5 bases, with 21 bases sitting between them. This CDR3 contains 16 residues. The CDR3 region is CASSQAGARLVETQYF. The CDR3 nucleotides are TGCGCCAGCAGCCAGGCAGGGGCTAGACTCGTGGAGACCCAGTACTTC.

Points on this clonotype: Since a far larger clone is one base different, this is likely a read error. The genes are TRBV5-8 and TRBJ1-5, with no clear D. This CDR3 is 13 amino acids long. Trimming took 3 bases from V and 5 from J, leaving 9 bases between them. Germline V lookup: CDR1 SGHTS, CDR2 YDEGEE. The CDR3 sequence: CASSSNLYQPQHF. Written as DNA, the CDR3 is TGTGCCAGCAGCTCGAACCTATATCAGCCCCAGCATTTT.

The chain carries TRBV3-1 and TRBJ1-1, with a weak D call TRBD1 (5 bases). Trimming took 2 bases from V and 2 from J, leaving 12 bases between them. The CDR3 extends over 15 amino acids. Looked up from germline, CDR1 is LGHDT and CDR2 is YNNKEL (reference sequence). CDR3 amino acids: CASSQNWGENTEAFF. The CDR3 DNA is TGTGCCAGCAGCCAAAACTGGGGCGAAAACACTGAAGCTTTCTTT.

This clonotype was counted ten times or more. CDR3 sequence (DNA): TGTGCCAGCAGCTTGGGTGAAGGTCAGCCCCAGCATTTT. This translates into CASSLGEGQPQHF. The V and J genes are TRBV7-9 and TRBJ1-5; the D is unclear. This CDR3 has 13 amino acids. V dropped 3 bases and J dropped 6 bases, with 9 bases sitting between them. Germline CDR1 SEHNR, CDR2 FQNEAQ (reference sequence).

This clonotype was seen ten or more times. CDR3 sequence (DNA): TGTGCCAGCAGTGAACAAGGGGACTCCTCTGGGGCCAACGTCCTGACTTTC. This gives the protein CASSEQGDSSGANVLTF. V and J are TRBV2 and TRBJ2-6, with D perhaps TRBD2 (6 bases). Between the trimmed V and J ends, which lost 2 bases and 0 bases, there was a span of 11 bases. Germline loops: CDR1 SNHLY, CDR2 FYNNEI. CDR3 length: 17 amino acids. Based on the CDR3 plus reference TRBV2 and TRBJ2-6, the full variable domain is EPEVTQTPSHQVTQMGQEVILRCVPISNHLYFYWYRQILGQKVEFLVSFYNNEISEKSEIFDDQFSVERPDGSNFTLKIRSTKLEDSAMYFCASSEQGDSSGANVLTFGAGSRLTVL.

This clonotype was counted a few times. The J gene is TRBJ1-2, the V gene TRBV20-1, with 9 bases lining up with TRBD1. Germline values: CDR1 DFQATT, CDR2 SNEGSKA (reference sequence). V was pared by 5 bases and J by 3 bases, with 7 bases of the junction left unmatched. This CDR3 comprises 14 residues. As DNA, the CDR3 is TGCAGTGCTGGAGGGGGACAGGGCTACTATGGCTACACCTTC. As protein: CSAGGGQGYYGYTF.

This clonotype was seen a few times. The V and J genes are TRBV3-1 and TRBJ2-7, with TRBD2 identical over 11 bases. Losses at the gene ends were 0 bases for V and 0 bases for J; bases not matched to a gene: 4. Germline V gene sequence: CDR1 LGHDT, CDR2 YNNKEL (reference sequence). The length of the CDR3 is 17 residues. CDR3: CASSQELAGGPSYEQYF. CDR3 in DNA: TGTGCCAGCAGCCAAGAGCTAGCGGGAGGCCCCTCCTACGAGCAGTACTTC.

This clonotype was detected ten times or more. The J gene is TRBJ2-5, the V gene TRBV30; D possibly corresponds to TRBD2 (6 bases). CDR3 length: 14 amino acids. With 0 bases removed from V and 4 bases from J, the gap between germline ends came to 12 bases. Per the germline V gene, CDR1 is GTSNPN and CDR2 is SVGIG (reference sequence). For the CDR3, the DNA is TGTGCCTGGAGTGTAGGCGGGATCAGAGAGACCCAGTACTTC. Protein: CAWSVGGIRETQYF. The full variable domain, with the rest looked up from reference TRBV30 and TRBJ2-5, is SQTIHQWPATLVQPVGSPLSLECTVEGTSNPNLYWYRQAAGRGLQLLFYSVGIGQISSEVPQNLSASRPQDRQFILSSKKLLLSDSGFYLCAWSVGGIRETQYFGPGTRLLVL.

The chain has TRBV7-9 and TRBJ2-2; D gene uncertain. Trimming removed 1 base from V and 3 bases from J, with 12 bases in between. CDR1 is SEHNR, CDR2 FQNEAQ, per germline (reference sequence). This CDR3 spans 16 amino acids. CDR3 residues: CASSLGHTIYTGELFF. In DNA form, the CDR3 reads TGTGCCAGCAGCTTAGGGCACACCATTTACACCGGGGAGCTGTTTTTT.

CDR3 DNA: TGCAGCGTTTCCGGGGACAGGGTCGACGAGCAGTACTTC. Translated, it gives CSVSGDRVDEQYF. The V call is TRBV29-1, the J call TRBJ2-7; 9 nucleotides agree with TRBD1. This CDR3 has 13 residues. Germline V gene sequence: CDR1 SQVTM, CDR2 ANQGSEA. V trimming: 5 bases; J trimming: 5 bases; junction bases outside the gene matches: 7.

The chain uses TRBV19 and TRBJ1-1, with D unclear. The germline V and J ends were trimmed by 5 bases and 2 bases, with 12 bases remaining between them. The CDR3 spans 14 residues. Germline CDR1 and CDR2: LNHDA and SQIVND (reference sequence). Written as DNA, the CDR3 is TGTGCCAGTAGTTCACGACGGAGCAACACTGAAGCTTTCTTT. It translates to CASSSRRSNTEAFF.

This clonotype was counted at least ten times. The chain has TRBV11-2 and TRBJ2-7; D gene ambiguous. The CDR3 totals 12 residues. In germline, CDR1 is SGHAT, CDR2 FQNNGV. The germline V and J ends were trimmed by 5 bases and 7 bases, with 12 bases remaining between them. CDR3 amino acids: CASSPRPEEQYF. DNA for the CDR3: TGTGCCAGCAGCCCCCGCCCGGAGGAGCAGTACTTC.

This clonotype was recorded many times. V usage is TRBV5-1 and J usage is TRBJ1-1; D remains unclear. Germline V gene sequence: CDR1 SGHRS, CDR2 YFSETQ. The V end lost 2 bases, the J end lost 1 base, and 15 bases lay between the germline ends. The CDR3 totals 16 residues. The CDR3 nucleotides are TGCGCCAGCAGCTTCTGGTCCCTCGACAAGAACACTGAAGCTTTCTTT. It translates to CASSFWSLDKNTEAFF.

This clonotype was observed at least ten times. CDR3 region: CSARDSGLAVYEQYF. The CDR3 nucleotides are TGCAGTGCTAGAGATTCGGGACTAGCGGTCTACGAGCAGTACTTC. V gene TRBV20-1 combines with J gene TRBJ2-7; TRBD2 agrees at 11 bases. Germline CDR1 reads DFQATT; CDR2 reads SNEGSKA (reference sequence). The CDR3 is 15 amino acids. The J segment lost 3 bases and the V segment lost 0 bases, leaving 4 bases of the junction unmatched.

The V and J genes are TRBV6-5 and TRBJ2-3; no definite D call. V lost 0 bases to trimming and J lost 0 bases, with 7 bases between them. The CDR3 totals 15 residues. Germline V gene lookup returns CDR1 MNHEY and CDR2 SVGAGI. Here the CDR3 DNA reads TGTGCCAGCAGTTACTCGTGGGCTAGCACAGATACGCAGTATTTT. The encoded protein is CASSYSWASTDTQYF.

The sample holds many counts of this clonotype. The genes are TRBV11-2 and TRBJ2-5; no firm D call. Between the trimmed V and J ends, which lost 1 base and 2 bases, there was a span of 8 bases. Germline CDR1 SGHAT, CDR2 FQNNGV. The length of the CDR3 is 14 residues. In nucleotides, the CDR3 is TGTGCCAGCAGCTTAGGCAGCCAACAAGAGACCCAGTACTTC. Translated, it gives CASSLGSQQETQYF.